Listed below are T cell receptor beta chains from one sample, sequenced in a study of naive and memory T cell subsets. From the UMI-ligation and nested PCR reads, TCRdb called clonotypes with MiXCR, one entry per CDR3 protein. Altogether tens of thousands of distinct CDR3 sequences are present, 9% being singletons, with the ten largest covering 1.2%. The sample was naive CD8+ T cells from blood. All receptors come from a human donor in good health. CDR3s include the opening cysteine and the closing phenylalanine or tryptophan. The D gene is left open where the match is weak. Clone size, where shown, is once, few, many, or a class for clones that have expanded.

clone size: few; V gene: TRBV7-6; J gene: TRBJ2-5; D gene: TRBD2; CDR3 DNA: TGTGCCAGCAGCTTAGTAGCGGGAGTCCGGTACCAAGAGACCCAGTACTTC; CDR3 protein: CASSLVAGVRYQETQYF
clone size: many; V gene: TRBV11-2; J gene: TRBJ1-1; D gene: .; CDR3 DNA: TGTGCCAGCAGCTTGGGGCAGCTCAGTGAAGCTTTCTTT; CDR3 protein: CASSLGQLSEAFF
clone size: few; V gene: TRBV27; J gene: TRBJ2-4; D gene: TRBD2; CDR3 DNA: TGTGCCAGCCGCCCGATTGGACTAGCGGGAGGTAACATTCAGTACTTC; CDR3 protein: CASRPIGLAGGNIQYF
clone size: .; V gene: TRBV5-8; J gene: TRBJ2-5; D gene: TRBD2; CDR3 DNA: TGTGCCAGCAGCTCCACGACTAGCAGGAGCCAAGAGACCCAGTACTTC; CDR3 protein: CASSSTTSRSQETQYF
clone size: few; V gene: TRBV28; J gene: TRBJ2-7; D gene: TRBD1; CDR3 DNA: TGTGCCAGCATTCGGACAGGGTCCTACGAGCAGTACTTC; CDR3 protein: CASIRTGSYEQYF
clone size: .; V gene: TRBV6-5; J gene: TRBJ1-1; D gene: TRBD1; CDR3 DNA: TGTGCCAGCAGTTACAAGGACAGGGCGGGGGTTGAAGCTTTCTTT; CDR3 protein: CASSYKDRAGVEAFF
clone size: few; V gene: TRBV27; J gene: TRBJ1-2; D gene: .; CDR3 DNA: TGTGCCAGCAGTTCCCGGGACACCCCTAACTATGGCTACACCTTC; CDR3 protein: CASSSRDTPNYGYTF
clone size: many; V gene: TRBV23-1; J gene: TRBJ1-1; D gene: .; CDR3 DNA: TGCGCCAGCACCAAGGGCTCTTCCCTCCTACATCGGGGATTTAACACTGAAGCTTTCTTT; CDR3 protein: CASTKGSSLLHRGFNTEAFF
clone size: .; V gene: TRBV7-8; J gene: TRBJ2-7; D gene: .; CDR3 DNA: TGTGCCAGCAGCTTAGGCCAGTACGAGCAGTACTTC; CDR3 protein: CASSLGQYEQYF
clone size: many; V gene: TRBV12-3/TRBV12-4; J gene: TRBJ1-1; D gene: .; CDR3 DNA: TGTGCCAGCAGTCCGGGCACTGAAGCTTTCTTT; CDR3 protein: CASSPGTEAFF
clone size: many; V gene: TRBV20-1; J gene: TRBJ2-1; D gene: TRBD2; CDR3 DNA: TGCAGTGCTAGAGATCGAATTGGACTAGCTCATGAGCAGTTCTTC; CDR3 protein: CSARDRIGLAHEQFF
clone size: .; V gene: TRBV14; J gene: TRBJ2-7; D gene: .; CDR3 DNA: TGTGCCAGCAGCCAAGTTGGTTCCTACGAGCAGTACTTC; CDR3 protein: CASSQVGSYEQYF
clone size: many; V gene: TRBV9; J gene: TRBJ2-7; D gene: .; CDR3 DNA: TGTGCCAGCAGCGTAGACCACGGCTACGAGCAGTACTTC; CDR3 protein: CASSVDHGYEQYF
clone size: many; V gene: TRBV4-2; J gene: TRBJ2-7; D gene: TRBD2; CDR3 DNA: TGTGCCAGCAGCCAAGATCAAACTAGCGGGAGACAGTACTTC; CDR3 protein: CASSQDQTSGRQYF
clone size: .; V gene: TRBV7-9; J gene: TRBJ2-7; D gene: .; CDR3 DNA: TGTGCCAGCAGCTTATACAGGATTCATTTGGATGACGAGCAGTACTTC; CDR3 protein: CASSLYRIHLDDEQYF
clone size: few; V gene: TRBV11-1; J gene: TRBJ1-1; D gene: .; CDR3 DNA: TGTGCCAGCAGCGGAAGCAGGGGACCTGAAGCTTTCTTT; CDR3 protein: CASSGSRGPEAFF
clone size: many; V gene: TRBV11-1; J gene: TRBJ2-7; D gene: TRBD1; CDR3 DNA: TGTGCCAGCAGCGGGACAGCCTACGAGCAGTACTTC; CDR3 protein: CASSGTAYEQYF
clone size: many; V gene: TRBV27; J gene: TRBJ1-1; D gene: .; CDR3 DNA: TGTGCCAGCAGCGGCTCACCACTCACTGAAGCTTTCTTT; CDR3 protein: CASSGSPLTEAFF
clone size: .; V gene: TRBV7-9; J gene: TRBJ2-1; D gene: .; CDR3 DNA: TGTGCCAGCAGCTTAGTCAGTGAGCAGTTCTTC; CDR3 protein: CASSLVSEQFF
clone size: many; V gene: TRBV6-5; J gene: TRBJ1-6; D gene: TRBD1; CDR3 DNA: TGTGCCAGCAGTCCCTCACAGGGGGCGCCTTCACCCCTCCACTTT; CDR3 protein: CASSPSQGAPSPLHF
clone size: many; V gene: TRBV12-3/TRBV12-4; J gene: TRBJ1-2; D gene: .; CDR3 DNA: TGTGCCAGCAGTTCTTACTTGGGGGGAGACTATGGCTACACCTTC; CDR3 protein: CASSSYLGGDYGYTF
clone size: .; V gene: TRBV7-3; J gene: TRBJ2-1; D gene: TRBD2; CDR3 DNA: TGTGCCAGCAGCTTAACGGCTAGCGGGAGAATAAAGGTTGAGCAGTTCTTC; CDR3 protein: CASSLTASGRIKVEQFF
clone size: few; V gene: TRBV7-2; J gene: TRBJ2-7; D gene: TRBD2; CDR3 DNA: TGTGCCAGCAGCTGCGGACTAGCGGGAGGACGAATCTACGAGCAGTACTTC; CDR3 protein: CASSCGLAGGRIYEQYF
clone size: once; V gene: TRBV7-9; J gene: TRBJ1-3; D gene: .; CDR3 DNA: TGTGCCAGCAGCCACCCGACAGACGGATACTCTGGAAACACCATATATTTT; CDR3 protein: CASSHPTDGYSGNTIYF
clone size: few; V gene: TRBV29-1; J gene: TRBJ1-2; D gene: TRBD1; CDR3 DNA: TGCAGCGTAAATCAGGAGACAGGGAAGGATGGCTACACCTTC; CDR3 protein: CSVNQETGKDGYTF
clone size: .; V gene: TRBV6-5; J gene: TRBJ2-2; D gene: TRBD2; CDR3 DNA: TGTGCCAGCAGTTACGGGACTAGCACCGGGGAGCTGTTTTTT; CDR3 protein: CASSYGTSTGELFF
clone size: few; V gene: TRBV20-1; J gene: TRBJ2-7; D gene: .; CDR3 DNA: TGCAGTGTGGAAGGGAACTCCTACGAGCAGTACTTC; CDR3 protein: CSVEGNSYEQYF
clone size: .; V gene: TRBV6-6; J gene: TRBJ2-7; D gene: TRBD1; CDR3 DNA: TGTGCCAGCAGCCGGGACAGGGAAGAATACTTC; CDR3 protein: CASSRDREEYF
clone size: .; V gene: TRBV7-9; J gene: TRBJ1-1; D gene: .; CDR3 DNA: TGTGCCAGCAGCTTAGGGGGTAGGGGTATGGCCACTGAAGCTTTCTTT; CDR3 protein: CASSLGGRGMATEAFF
clone size: many; V gene: TRBV9; J gene: TRBJ2-7; D gene: TRBD1; CDR3 DNA: TGTGCCAGCAGCCGAACCGGGACAGAAATGTACGAGCAGTACTTC; CDR3 protein: CASSRTGTEMYEQYF
clone size: few; V gene: TRBV5-1; J gene: TRBJ1-2; D gene: .; CDR3 DNA: TGCGCCAGCAGCTCCCACCCCCAGGACAGACTCTATGGCTACACCTTC; CDR3 protein: CASSSHPQDRLYGYTF
clone size: many; V gene: TRBV27; J gene: TRBJ2-1; D gene: TRBD2; CDR3 DNA: TGTGCCAGCAGCCGGGGACTAGCGGGAGGGCCGAAGTTCTTC; CDR3 protein: CASSRGLAGGPKFF
clone size: few; V gene: TRBV4-1; J gene: TRBJ2-7; D gene: .; CDR3 DNA: TGCGCCAGCGCCTCAGGGGCCTCCTACGAGCAGTACTTC; CDR3 protein: CASASGASYEQYF